The 15 T cell receptor beta chains in this list originate from one sample, sequenced in a study of beta chain features in type 1 diabetes. Investigators reverse transcribed all isolated RNA, so they sequenced expressed TCRB transcripts. Repertoires were generated with immunoSEQ multiplex PCR, while TCRdb's copy carries only in-frame clones and drops some. The table shows 900,000 or so clones, with 15% to 20% occurring only once. Sequenced input: naive CD4+ T cells from blood. The receptors were sampled from a woman under 30 in good health.

There are a few counts of this clone. The chain employs TRBV10-3 and TRBJ2-1, with D possibly being TRBD1 (6 bases). Trimming took 7 bases from V and 6 from J, leaving 10 bases between them. The CDR3 runs 12 residues. The germline CDR1 and CDR2 sequences are ENHRY and SYGVKD. CDR3 sequence: CAITGQLNEQFF. The CDR3 bases are TGTGCCATCACAGGACAGCTCAATGAGCAGTTCTTC.

Worth noting for this clone: An end of the junction does not agree with germline; a read error may underlie this. The V and J genes are TRBV27 and TRBJ2-5; D is unresolved. Looked up from germline, CDR1 is MNHEY and CDR2 is SMNVEV (reference sequence). CDR3 length: 13 amino acids. The CDR3 loop is CTSSLSARETQYF. CDR3 DNA sequence: TGTACCAGCAGTTTATCAGCCCGAGAGACCCAGTACTTC.

This clone was seen a few times. The chain uses TRBV7-2 and TRBJ2-7; 8 bases match TRBD2. The CDR3 has 18 amino acids. Germline V gene data show CDR1 as SGHTA and CDR2 as FQGNSA. Trimming cost V 2 bases and J 2 bases; bases outside gene matches: 14. The CDR3 region is CASSLSASGPTVAYEQYF. CDR3 sequence (DNA): TGTGCCAGCAGCTTAAGCGCTAGCGGGCCCACGGTTGCCTACGAGCAGTACTTC.

This clone turned up a few times. J is TRBJ1-1 and V is TRBV7-9, with 7 positions matching TRBD1. After removal of 2 bases from V and 4 bases from J, the junction contained 10 bases not matched to a gene. Looked up from germline, CDR1 is SEHNR and CDR2 is FQNEAQ (reference sequence). The CDR3 extends over 16 amino acids. CDR3: CASSLRPGGWSTEAFF. The CDR3 DNA sequence: TGTGCCAGCAGCTTACGTCCAGGGGGTTGGAGCACTGAAGCTTTCTTT.

The chain combines TRBV7-2 with TRBJ1-1; TRBD1 matches at 9 bases. Losses at the gene ends were 4 bases for V and 5 bases for J; bases not matched to a gene: 11. CDR3 size: 16 residues. Germline V gene lookup returns CDR1 SGHTA and CDR2 FQGNSA. CDR3 loop: CASSSRQGGRRTEAFF. The DNA for the CDR3 is TGTGCCAGCAGCTCCAGACAGGGGGGAAGAAGGACTGAAGCTTTCTTT.

This clone was observed a single time. This chain connects TRBV7-9 to TRBJ1-1; D call uncertain. V lost 6 bases, J lost 1 base, and 6 bases lay in between. Germline V CDR1 and CDR2: SEHNR, FQNEAQ (reference sequence). The CDR3 totals 12 residues. CDR3 nucleotides: TGTGCCAGCAGTGCCTCGAACACTGAAGCTTTCTTT. This sequence encodes CASSASNTEAFF. Using reference TRBV7-9 and TRBJ1-1 for the parts outside the CDR3, the full variable domain is DTGVSQNPRHKITKRGQNVTFRCDPISEHNRLYWYRQTLGQGPEFLTYFQNEAQLEKSRLLSDRFSAERPKGSFSTLEIQRTEQGDSAMYLCASSASNTEAFFGQGTRLTVV.

Only a few counts were recorded for this clone. This chain uses TRBV2 with TRBJ2-5; no firm D call. V was pared by 8 bases and J by 4 bases, with 17 bases between. This CDR3 has 14 residues. CDR1 SNHLY and CDR2 FYNNEI come from the germline V gene. The DNA of the CDR3 is TGTGCCAGCGCGGCTAGTATGCCATCAGAGACCCAGTACTTC. Amino acids: CASAASMPSETQYF.

This clone was seen more than once but under ten times. The chain couples TRBV28 to TRBJ2-1, with 7 nucleotides matching TRBD1. CDR1 is MDHEN and CDR2 is SYDVKM in the germline V gene. This CDR3 has 15 amino acids. Trimming at V came to 6 bases and at J to 4 bases, leaving 9 bases not matched to a gene. The CDR3 nucleotides read TGTGCCAGCAGCTCCCCGGGACAGAGATACAATGAGCAGTTCTTC. Its protein is CASSSPGQRYNEQFF.

This clone was seen a handful of times. This CDR3 is also generated by other DNA sequences in the sample. The chain is built from TRBV6-6 and TRBJ2-2; no definite D call. Germline CDR1 MNHNY, CDR2 SVGAGI (reference sequence). The CDR3 is 12 amino acids. The ends were cut back, 0 bases at V and 5 bases at J, with 1 base in the middle. This CDR3 is CASSYSTGELFF. CDR3 coding DNA: TGTGCCAGCAGTTACTCGACCGGGGAGCTGTTTTTT.

The chain is built from TRBV5-5 and TRBJ2-2; no definite D call. Deletions cut 1 base from V and 5 bases from J, with 6 bases between. CDR1 is SGHKS and CDR2 is YYEKEE in the germline V gene (reference sequence). CDR3 length: 13 residues. This CDR3 is CASSLMSTGELFF. CDR3 coding DNA: TGTGCCAGCAGCTTGATGTCGACCGGGGAGCTGTTTTTT.

This chain links TRBV5-5 with TRBJ2-7; D possibly matches TRBD1 or TRBD2 (5 bases each). CDR3 size: 14 residues. V dropped 3 bases and J dropped 5 bases, with 15 bases sitting between them. Germline CDR1 reads SGHKS; CDR2 reads YYEKEE (reference sequence). The CDR3 region has the DNA TGTGCCAGCAGCTCCGGGACCCTAGGGAACGAGCAGTACTTC. Its protein product is CASSSGTLGNEQYF.

This rearrangement joins TRBV11-1 to TRBJ2-1; D could derive from TRBD1 or TRBD2 (5 bases each). The CDR3 has 18 residues. The V gene lost 0 bases and the J gene lost 8 bases, with 23 bases spanning the gap. Germline CDR1 and CDR2: SGHAT and FQDESV (reference sequence). The CDR3 loop is CASSLAKGPGRLGYEQFF. Here the CDR3 DNA reads TGTGCCAGCAGCTTAGCCAAGGGGCCGGGACGACTTGGCTATGAGCAGTTCTTC.

The chain combines TRBV11-2 with TRBJ2-2, with 8 nucleotides matching TRBD1. The length of the CDR3 is 14 residues. V was pared by 2 bases and J by 9 bases, with 5 bases of the junction left unmatched. CDR1 SGHAT and CDR2 FQNNGV come from the germline V gene. The CDR3 region is CASSLRDRFRELFF. CDR3 DNA: TGTGCCAGCAGCTTAAGGGACAGGTTTCGGGAGCTGTTTTTT.

The rearrangement joins TRBV18 to TRBJ1-4; D uncertain. The germline V gene has CDR1 KGHSH and CDR2 LQKENI. V lost 4 bases and J lost 8, with 20 bases in between. This CDR3 contains 16 residues. The DNA for the CDR3 is TGTGCCAGCTCACGGGGATTAGATGGAGGGCGCGAAAAACTGTTTTTT. Residues: CASSRGLDGGREKLFF.

The chain employs TRBV11-2 and TRBJ1-2; D remains unclear. The germline V gene encodes CDR1 SGHAT and CDR2 FQNNGV. The CDR3 length is 16 residues. Trimming pared 1 base from V and 5 bases from J, leaving 17 bases between. The CDR3 nucleotides read TGTGCCAGCAGCTTAGGGGAGTTCAGCCTAAGTTATGGCTACACCTTC. Its protein product is CASSLGEFSLSYGYTF. The whole variable domain, remainder taken from reference TRBV11-2 and TRBJ1-2, is EAGVAQSPRYKIIEKRQSVAFWCNPISGHATLYWYQQILGQGPKLLIQFQNNGVVDDSQLPKDRFSAERLKGVDSTLKIQPAKLEDSAVYLCASSLGEFSLSYGYTFGSGTRLTVV.